The subject of this entry is one T cell receptor beta chain. Data came from immunoSEQ multiplex PCR; TCRdb stores just in-frame clones and leaves some out. This sample yields around 58,000 clones, of which roughly 85% are seen a single time; roughly 5% belongs to the top ten. This specimen comes from a study of blood T cell repertoires in COVID-19. For the study at large: The cDNA or gDNA used as material had been derived from T cells, B-cell-depleted T cells, or PBMCs.

The germline gives CDR1 SGHTA, CDR2 FQGNSA. The CDR3 is 13 amino acids. Trimming pared 3 bases from V and 8 bases from J, leaving 13 bases between. The sequenced sample consisted of peripheral blood. The origin of this receptor is a human donor in a cohort sampled during active COVID-19. The chain links TRBV7-2 to TRBJ1-2; D perhaps matches TRBD1 (6 bases). CDR3 amino acids: CASSFKAGVGYTF. The DNA for the CDR3 is TGTGCCAGCAGCTTTAAGGCAGGGGTCGGCTACACCTTC.